What follows is one TCR beta chain and its context. This sample is part of a study of cytomegalovirus exposure and HLA in healthy donors. V dropped 5 bases and J dropped 1; count of bases not matched to a gene: 2. Germline V gives CDR1 SEHNR, CDR2 FQNEAQ (reference sequence). This CDR3 spans 15 amino acids. Primers for the PCR totalled 60 Vbeta and 13 Jbeta. Assay used: immunoSEQ multiplex PCR; TCRdb lists only in-frame clones, some missing. Counted here are tens of thousands of clones, 78% occurring once; the ten biggest clones make up about 4.4%. This sequence originates from a male donor in good health and CMV-seropositive. The sample was PBMCs. The chain couples TRBV7-9 to TRBJ2-3, with 11 bases identical to TRBD2. The CDR3 here is CASSLLAGGTDTQYF. The CDR3 nucleotides read TGTGCCAGCAGCCTACTAGCGGGAGGCACAGATACGCAGTATTTT.